A selection of T cell receptor beta chains follows, all from one sample in a study of OX40 agonist ivuxolimab in advanced cancers. Here immunoSEQ multiplex PCR was the method, and the copy in TCRdb shows in-frame clones only, minus some. The sample lists tens of thousands of clones, roughly 84% occurring once. The sequencing here drew on CD4+ or CD8+ T cells sorted from blood, taken in a trial of the OX40 agonist ivuxolimab. The source is an adult with an advanced solid tumor such as melanoma, head and neck, liver or kidney cancer. Each CDR3 is given with its conserved first and last residue. The order of the fields is D gene, clone size, J gene, V gene, CDR3 DNA, CDR3 protein. D genes are given only for firm matches. Clone size is not always given. Where it is, it says once, few, many or a class for expanded clones.

d_call: TRBD2; clone_size: .; j_call: TRBJ2-7; v_call: TRBV25-1; cdr3_nt: TGTGCCAGCAGTGAGGGGGGGGTATCCTACGAGCAGTACTTC; cdr3_aa: CASSEGGVSYEQYF
d_call: .; clone_size: .; j_call: TRBJ1-3; v_call: TRBV30; cdr3_nt: TGTGCCTCGAGGATACTCCCTCCATCCCCCTCTGGAAACACCATATATTTT; cdr3_aa: CASRILPPSPSGNTIYF
d_call: .; clone_size: .; j_call: TRBJ1-1; v_call: TRBV6-1; cdr3_nt: TGTGCCAGCAGTGCCGGGCAGTGGAACACTGAAGCTTTCTTT; cdr3_aa: CASSAGQWNTEAFF
d_call: TRBD1; clone_size: .; j_call: TRBJ2-7; v_call: TRBV5-1; cdr3_nt: TGCGCCAGCAGCTTGGAGGGGACAGGGGTCTACGAGCAGTACTTC; cdr3_aa: CASSLEGTGVYEQYF
d_call: TRBD2; clone_size: .; j_call: TRBJ2-1; v_call: TRBV4-1; cdr3_nt: TGCGCCAGCAGCCAAGGGCGGGGGGACTACAATGAGCAGTTCTTC; cdr3_aa: CASSQGRGDYNEQFF
d_call: .; clone_size: few; j_call: TRBJ2-2; v_call: TRBV11-3; cdr3_nt: TGTGCCAGCAGCTTATCCCCCGGACACCGGGAGCTGTTTTTT; cdr3_aa: CASSLSPGHRELFF
d_call: .; clone_size: .; j_call: TRBJ2-5; v_call: TRBV9; cdr3_nt: TGTGCCAGCAGCTTGGGGAGCGGAAAAGAGACCCAGTACTTC; cdr3_aa: CASSLGSGKETQYF
d_call: TRBD2; clone_size: .; j_call: TRBJ2-5; v_call: TRBV5-6; cdr3_nt: TGTGCCAGCAGCTGGCTAGCGGGGAATCACGAGACCCAGTACTTC; cdr3_aa: CASSWLAGNHETQYF
d_call: TRBD1; clone_size: once; j_call: TRBJ1-5; v_call: TRBV7-8; cdr3_nt: TGTGCCAGCAGCGGGGGGACAGGGGTAAATCAGCCCCGGCATTTT; cdr3_aa: CASSGGTGVNQPRHF
d_call: .; clone_size: .; j_call: TRBJ1-6; v_call: TRBV11-3; cdr3_nt: TGTGCCAGCAGCCCCCATTCCGGAGGAGTTAATTCACCCCTCCACTTT; cdr3_aa: CASSPHSGGVNSPLHF
d_call: .; clone_size: .; j_call: TRBJ2-7; v_call: TRBV7-9; cdr3_nt: TGTGCCAGCAGCTTCAAGGGGGGAGCGTCCTACGAGCAGTACTTC; cdr3_aa: CASSFKGGASYEQYF
d_call: .; clone_size: .; j_call: TRBJ1-3; v_call: TRBV4-1; cdr3_nt: TGCGCCAGCAGCCTTGTTCAAGGGCCTTCTGGAAACACCATATATTTT; cdr3_aa: CASSLVQGPSGNTIYF
d_call: .; clone_size: .; j_call: TRBJ1-4; v_call: TRBV5-1; cdr3_nt: TGCGCCAGCAGCCTAGTATCCTCCGGGTCTGGTAATGAAAAACTGTTTTTT; cdr3_aa: CASSLVSSGSGNEKLFF
d_call: .; clone_size: .; j_call: TRBJ1-2; v_call: TRBV7-8; cdr3_nt: TGTGCCAGCAGCTTTCAGGAGACTAACTATGGCTACACCTTC; cdr3_aa: CASSFQETNYGYTF
d_call: TRBD2; clone_size: few; j_call: TRBJ2-5; v_call: TRBV5-1; cdr3_nt: TGCGCCAGCAGCTTGGGGCTCGCTAGCGGGGGGGCCCAAGAGACCCAGTACTTC; cdr3_aa: CASSLGLASGGAQETQYF
d_call: TRBD2; clone_size: once; j_call: TRBJ2-7; v_call: TRBV6-6; cdr3_nt: TGTGCCAGCAGTTACCGTAGCGGGGGCTCCTACGAGCAGTACTTC; cdr3_aa: CASSYRSGGSYEQYF
d_call: .; clone_size: .; j_call: TRBJ2-7; v_call: TRBV6-1; cdr3_nt: TGTGCCAGCAGTGTAGGGAACGAGCAGTACTTC; cdr3_aa: CASSVGNEQYF
d_call: .; clone_size: .; j_call: TRBJ1-5; v_call: TRBV11-2; cdr3_nt: TGTGCCAGCTCCCGGCGAGGGGCGAGCAATCAGCCCCAGCATTTT; cdr3_aa: CASSRRGASNQPQHF
d_call: .; clone_size: .; j_call: TRBJ1-3; v_call: TRBV5-1; cdr3_nt: TGCGCCAGCAGCGGAATGGGGATCTCTGGAAACACCATATATTTT; cdr3_aa: CASSGMGISGNTIYF
d_call: TRBD2; clone_size: .; j_call: TRBJ2-3; v_call: TRBV19; cdr3_nt: TGTGCCAGTAGTAGGGGGGGACCCACAGATACGCAGTATTTT; cdr3_aa: CASSRGGPTDTQYF
d_call: TRBD1; clone_size: .; j_call: TRBJ2-6; v_call: TRBV10-1; cdr3_nt: TGCGCCAGCAGTGAGTCGACAGGGGGGGCCAACGTCCTGACTTTC; cdr3_aa: CASSESTGGANVLTF
d_call: TRBD1; clone_size: .; j_call: TRBJ1-2; v_call: TRBV5-6; cdr3_nt: TGTGCCAGCAGCTCGGACAGGGGGGTGAGTGGCTACACCTTC; cdr3_aa: CASSSDRGVSGYTF
d_call: TRBD2; clone_size: .; j_call: TRBJ2-1; v_call: TRBV28; cdr3_nt: TGTGCCAGCAGACTCATAGCGGGGGTTTACAATGAGCAGTTCTTC; cdr3_aa: CASRLIAGVYNEQFF
d_call: TRBD1; clone_size: once; j_call: TRBJ1-1; v_call: TRBV5-4; cdr3_nt: TGTGCCAGCAGCCTGGGACAGAGGAACACTGAAGCTTTCTTT; cdr3_aa: CASSLGQRNTEAFF
d_call: TRBD1; clone_size: .; j_call: TRBJ1-2; v_call: TRBV5-6; cdr3_nt: TGTGCCAGCAGCTTCCCAGGGGGCGGAGGCTACACCTTC; cdr3_aa: CASSFPGGGGYTF
d_call: TRBD1; clone_size: .; j_call: TRBJ1-5; v_call: TRBV28; cdr3_nt: TGTGCCAGCAGTATCCCGGGACAGGGTAATCAGCCCCAGCATTTT; cdr3_aa: CASSIPGQGNQPQHF
d_call: TRBD1; clone_size: .; j_call: TRBJ2-7; v_call: TRBV4-1; cdr3_nt: TGCGCCAGCAGCCGACACGGACAGGGAGGCTACGAGCAGTACTTC; cdr3_aa: CASSRHGQGGYEQYF
d_call: .; clone_size: .; j_call: TRBJ2-2; v_call: TRBV5-4; cdr3_nt: TGTGCCAGCAGCTTGAACAACGGGGGCGGAGGATCCGGGGAGCTGTTTTTT; cdr3_aa: CASSLNNGGGGSGELFF
d_call: TRBD1; clone_size: once; j_call: TRBJ1-5; v_call: TRBV7-6; cdr3_nt: TGTGCCAGCAGCCTCACCGGGACAGGGGGCTTCAATCAGCCCCAGCATTTT; cdr3_aa: CASSLTGTGGFNQPQHF
d_call: .; clone_size: .; j_call: TRBJ2-6; v_call: TRBV2; cdr3_nt: TGTGCCCGGGGACCTGATAGGGGCTCTGGGGCCAACGTCCTGACTTTC; cdr3_aa: CARGPDRGSGANVLTF
d_call: .; clone_size: .; j_call: TRBJ2-7; v_call: TRBV4-1; cdr3_nt: TGCGCCAGCAATTGGAGGGTGGGGTACGAGCAGTACTTC; cdr3_aa: CASNWRVGYEQYF
d_call: .; clone_size: few; j_call: TRBJ1-6; v_call: TRBV6-5; cdr3_nt: TGTGCCAGCAGTTACCCCAATTCACCCCTCCACTTT; cdr3_aa: CASSYPNSPLHF
d_call: .; clone_size: .; j_call: TRBJ2-4; v_call: TRBV19; cdr3_nt: TGTGCCAGTACTTACCGTGGGGCAGGGAGTAAAAACATTCAGTACTTC; cdr3_aa: CASTYRGAGSKNIQYF
d_call: .; clone_size: .; j_call: TRBJ1-5; v_call: TRBV6-4; cdr3_nt: TGTGCCAGCAGTGACGGTAGGGGCCAGCCCCAGCATTTT; cdr3_aa: CASSDGRGQPQHF
d_call: .; clone_size: .; j_call: TRBJ2-1; v_call: TRBV2; cdr3_nt: TGTGCCAGCAGCTTTACTCTAGCGATGGGGCGCAATGAGCAGTTCTTC; cdr3_aa: CASSFTLAMGRNEQFF
d_call: TRBD1; clone_size: once; j_call: TRBJ1-1; v_call: TRBV5-5; cdr3_nt: TGTGCCAGCAGCCTCTCCTTCAGGGGGGTGGACACTGAAGCTTTCTTT; cdr3_aa: CASSLSFRGVDTEAFF
d_call: .; clone_size: .; j_call: TRBJ2-6; v_call: TRBV4-1; cdr3_nt: TGCGCCAGCAGGGGGGACACTGGGGCCAACGTCCTGACTTTC; cdr3_aa: CASRGDTGANVLTF
d_call: .; clone_size: few; j_call: TRBJ2-3; v_call: TRBV7-9; cdr3_nt: TGTGCCAGCAGCTTAGGACAGACTAGCACAGATACGCAGTATTTT; cdr3_aa: CASSLGQTSTDTQYF
d_call: .; clone_size: .; j_call: TRBJ2-5; v_call: TRBV30; cdr3_nt: TGTGCCTGGAGTGCCCTGAGCCGGGGCGGAGAGACCCAGTACTTC; cdr3_aa: CAWSALSRGGETQYF
d_call: TRBD1; clone_size: .; j_call: TRBJ2-7; v_call: TRBV5-1; cdr3_nt: TGCGCCAGCAGCAGCCGGGACAGCCGAGGTGAGCAGTACTTC; cdr3_aa: CASSSRDSRGEQYF
d_call: .; clone_size: .; j_call: TRBJ2-5; v_call: TRBV29-1; cdr3_nt: TGCAGCGTTGTTCGGGGTAACCAAGAGACCCAGTACTTC; cdr3_aa: CSVVRGNQETQYF
d_call: TRBD1; clone_size: .; j_call: TRBJ2-7; v_call: TRBV27; cdr3_nt: TGTGCCAGCAGTTCCCCTTACCCCCACCGGGACAGGGCTATGTCCTACGAGCAGTACTTC; cdr3_aa: CASSSPYPHRDRAMSYEQYF
d_call: .; clone_size: .; j_call: TRBJ2-5; v_call: TRBV11-3; cdr3_nt: TGTGCCAGCAGTCCCCAGGGTGTGGAGACCCAGTACTTC; cdr3_aa: CASSPQGVETQYF
d_call: .; clone_size: .; j_call: TRBJ2-5; v_call: TRBV29-1; cdr3_nt: TGCAGCGTTGTAAAAGGGGCGGGGAGCCAAGAGACCCAGTACTTC; cdr3_aa: CSVVKGAGSQETQYF
d_call: .; clone_size: .; j_call: TRBJ1-1; v_call: TRBV2; cdr3_nt: TGTGCCAGCACCGACGGGAACACTGAAGCTTTCTTT; cdr3_aa: CASTDGNTEAFF
d_call: TRBD2; clone_size: .; j_call: TRBJ2-1; v_call: TRBV29-1; cdr3_nt: TGCAGCTCGTACCAAACTAGCGGGGGCGCAGGGGACAATGAGCAGTTCTTC; cdr3_aa: CSSYQTSGGAGDNEQFF
d_call: TRBD1; clone_size: .; j_call: TRBJ2-2; v_call: TRBV5-1; cdr3_nt: TGCGCCAGCAGCTTACAGGGGGCATCCGGGGAGCTGTTTTTT; cdr3_aa: CASSLQGASGELFF
d_call: TRBD2; clone_size: .; j_call: TRBJ2-1; v_call: TRBV19; cdr3_nt: TGTGCCAGTAGTATAGGGGACCCGGGAGGTATCAATGAGCAGTTCTTC; cdr3_aa: CASSIGDPGGINEQFF
d_call: TRBD2; clone_size: .; j_call: TRBJ2-7; v_call: TRBV7-8; cdr3_nt: TGTGCCAGCAGCTTAGCGGACGGGGGGACTGGGGTGCAGTACTTC; cdr3_aa: CASSLADGGTGVQYF
d_call: .; clone_size: .; j_call: TRBJ2-3; v_call: TRBV10-2; cdr3_nt: TGCGCCACCTTGAGAGGGGGGGCGGATACGCAGTATTTT; cdr3_aa: CATLRGGADTQYF
d_call: .; clone_size: .; j_call: TRBJ1-5; v_call: TRBV6-6; cdr3_nt: TGTGCCAGCATCCTCGGGGGGGCTGATCAGCCCCAGCATTTT; cdr3_aa: CASILGGADQPQHF
d_call: TRBD1; clone_size: .; j_call: TRBJ1-6; v_call: TRBV28; cdr3_nt: TGTGCCAGCACCTACGGGACAGTTTTTTCACCCCTCCACTTT; cdr3_aa: CASTYGTVFSPLHF
d_call: .; clone_size: .; j_call: TRBJ1-2; v_call: TRBV6-5; cdr3_nt: TGTGCCAGCAGTTACTCGACTGGGATGGATGGCTACACCTTC; cdr3_aa: CASSYSTGMDGYTF
d_call: .; clone_size: .; j_call: TRBJ1-2; v_call: TRBV19; cdr3_nt: TGTGCCAGTAGTATCTCGGGATACGATGGCTACACCTTC; cdr3_aa: CASSISGYDGYTF
d_call: TRBD1; clone_size: .; j_call: TRBJ1-1; v_call: TRBV6-1; cdr3_nt: TGTGCCAGCAGTGACCTAATACCGGGACAGGGATCCCTGAACACTGAAGCTTTCTTT; cdr3_aa: CASSDLIPGQGSLNTEAFF